This T cell receptor (beta chain) was sequenced in a study of molecular identifiers for immune sequencing clone quantification. General study findings and limits: Clone sizes could be underestimated for highly expanded clones when identical TCR molecules share a barcode. Even with some 990,000 naive cells present, spiked Jurkat TCR RNA from one cell was reportedly detectable.

The CDR3 is 14 residues long. The V end lost 7 bases, the J end lost 6 bases, and 19 bases lay between the germline ends. From germline, CDR1 is SEHNR and CDR2 FQNEAQ (reference sequence). Sorting was used to obtain naive CD8 T cells (CD8+CD4-CCR7+CD45RA+). Preparation of the bulk TCR libraries relied on previously described methods and listed TCR primers. TCRdb reprocessed the PCR reads with MiXCR, giving one entry per CDR3 protein. The data contain about 510,000 distinct CDR3 sequences, 20% to 25% of them singletons. For this clonotype: Its antigen is unknown.

The sequence came from a human donor in good health. Some libraries in this study had Jurkat cell RNA spiked in. Sequencing used naive CD8+ T cells from blood, with Jurkat cell RNA spiked in. Subset reported: FACS-sorted CD8+CD4-CCR7+CD45RA+ naive T cells. The V gene is TRBV7-9, the J gene TRBJ2-7, with unresolved D. CDR3 nucleotides: TGTGCCAGCACCCCGCCCTCGAACCTGGGCGAGCAGTACTTC. Encoded protein: CASTPPSNLGEQYF.